The 27 T cell receptor beta chains below all came from one sample that was sequenced in a study of T cell responses to AZD1222 COVID-19 vaccine. Here immunoSEQ multiplex PCR was the method, and the copy in TCRdb shows in-frame clones only, minus some. The top ten clones hold approximately 30% of a sample with 77,000 or so clones, more than 85% of them seen once. This specimen consisted of peripheral blood, obtained 28 days after the second AZD1222 dose. The receptor set was obtained from an adult who received the AZD1222 COVID-19 vaccine.

V usage is TRBV18 and J usage is TRBJ2-1; D is uncertain. V was trimmed by 2 bases and J by 6 bases, leaving 8 bases between them. The CDR3 is 13 amino acids. The germline V gene has CDR1 KGHSH and CDR2 LQKENI. The CDR3 DNA reads TGTGCCAGCTCACCAGGAAACAGCAATGAGCAGTTCTTC. This encodes CASSPGNSNEQFF.

The V and J genes are TRBV4-2 and TRBJ1-2; D not certain. The V end was cut by 1 base, the J end by 4 bases, with 13 bases between. This CDR3 contains 15 residues. From germline, CDR1 is LGHNA and CDR2 YNFKEQ. The DNA for the CDR3 is TGTGCCAGCAGCCAAGGGGTGGGCTCGCCCTATGGCTACACCTTC. This sequence encodes CASSQGVGSPYGYTF.

The rearrangement uses TRBV19 and TRBJ1-1; D gene ambiguous. CDR3 length: 13 residues. Trimming took off 7 bases at V and 7 bases at J, with 16 bases between the two ends. Germline CDR1 and CDR2: LNHDA and SQIVND (reference sequence). CDR3 coding DNA: TGTGCCAGTAATCCCGGACGGCGAGGTGAAGCTTTCTTT. Its translation is CASNPGRRGEAFF.

The chain links TRBV7-9 to TRBJ2-1; D gene unclear. Germline V gives CDR1 SEHNR, CDR2 FQNEAQ (reference sequence). V was pared by 4 bases and J by 0 bases, with 4 bases between. This CDR3 is built from 13 residues. CDR3 loop: CASSYLSYNEQFF. The CDR3, as DNA: TGTGCCAGCAGCTATCTCTCCTACAATGAGCAGTTCTTC.

J is TRBJ2-2 and V is TRBV29-1, with D tentatively TRBD2 (5 bases). CDR1 and CDR2 from the germline V gene are SQVTM and ANQGSEA. Trimming removed 5 bases from V and 1 base from J, with 11 bases in between. This CDR3 region has 14 residues. This CDR3 reads CSVLRRENTGELFF. The CDR3, as DNA: TGCAGCGTTTTAAGACGGGAGAACACCGGGGAGCTGTTTTTT.

The rearrangement joins TRBV19 to TRBJ1-3, with D perhaps matching TRBD1 (5 bases). Between the trimmed V and J ends, which lost 3 bases and 1 base, there was a span of 7 bases. The CDR3 has 14 residues. The germline CDR1 and CDR2 sequences are LNHDA and SQIVND (reference sequence). The CDR3 loop is CASSMQGSGNTIYF. Here the CDR3 DNA reads TGTGCCAGTAGTATGCAGGGTTCTGGAAACACCATATATTTT. Looking up the rest from reference TRBV19 and TRBJ1-3 gives the full variable domain: DGGITQSPKYLFRKEGQNVTLSCEQNLNHDAMYWYRQDPGQGLRLIYYSQIVNDFQKGDIAEGYSVSREKKESFPLTVTSAQKNPTAFYLCASSMQGSGNTIYFGEGSWLTVV.

V usage is TRBV14 and J usage is TRBJ1-2; 9 nucleotides align to TRBD1. Per the germline V gene, CDR1 is SGHDN and CDR2 is FVKESK. This CDR3 contains 15 residues. The junction had 5 bases not matched to a gene; V was cut back by 5 bases and J by 1 base. DNA for the CDR3: TGTGCCAGCAGCGACCGGACAGGGGATAACTATGGCTACACCTTC. Amino acids: CASSDRTGDNYGYTF.

This chain connects TRBV6-1 to TRBJ2-5; the match to TRBD2 covers 15 bases. The CDR3 extends over 19 amino acids. Germline-derived CDR1 and CDR2 are MNHNS and SASEGT. Trimming took 2 bases from V and 4 from J; bases not matched to a gene: 11. CDR3 bases: TGTGCCAGCAGTGAACCAGGGACTAGCGGGAGGCTCCCCCCAGAGACCCAGTACTTC. Encoded protein: CASSEPGTSGRLPPETQYF.

The chain carries TRBV5-1 and TRBJ1-6; no clear D. The V gene lost 2 bases and the J gene lost 3 bases, with 3 bases spanning the gap. There are 13 residues in the CDR3. Germline-derived CDR1 and CDR2 are SGHRS and YFSETQ. Here the CDR3 DNA reads TGCGCCAGCAGCTTACGCTATAATTCACCCCTCCACTTT. Translation gives CASSLRYNSPLHF.

The CDR3, as DNA: TGTGCCAGCAGCTTAAGCGTGGGGGGAAACTATGGCTACACCTTC. It yields the protein CASSLSVGGNYGYTF. This chain links TRBV7-9 with TRBJ1-2, with D perhaps TRBD1 (5 bases). The length of the CDR3 is 15 residues. Germline V gene sequence: CDR1 SEHNR, CDR2 FQNEAQ (reference sequence). Between the trimmed V and J ends, which lost 2 bases and 2 bases, there was a span of 12 bases.

This chain links TRBV29-1 with TRBJ2-1; 8 bases line up with TRBD2. Germline V gene data show CDR1 as SQVTM and CDR2 as ANQGSEA. This CDR3 has 14 amino acids. J was trimmed by 0 bases and V by 6 bases; bases with no gene match: 4. This CDR3 reads CSVSTSGSYNEQFF. The CDR3 nucleotides read TGCAGCGTGTCCACTAGCGGCTCCTACAATGAGCAGTTCTTC.

The gene calls are TRBV19 and TRBJ1-5; no firm D call. This CDR3 region has 15 residues. V was clipped by 0 bases and J by 5 bases, with 11 bases between them. The germline V gene has CDR1 LNHDA and CDR2 SQIVND (reference sequence). DNA for the CDR3: TGTGCCAGTAGTATAGAGCGAGGAATCCATCAGCCCCAGCATTTT. Its protein is CASSIERGIHQPQHF.

The chain is built from TRBV13 and TRBJ2-1, with 13 nucleotides matching TRBD2. J gave up 6 bases and V 4 bases, and 3 bases lay outside the gene matches. Germline V gene data show CDR1 as PRHDT and CDR2 as FYEKMQ (reference sequence). CDR3 length equals 15 residues. The CDR3 coding sequence is TGTGCCAGCAGCTGGGGACTAGCGGGATTCAATGAGCAGTTCTTC. Residues: CASSWGLAGFNEQFF.

This chain connects TRBV6-5 to TRBJ2-7, with D possibly TRBD1 on 6 matching bases. CDR3 length: 13 residues. CDR1 MNHEY and CDR2 SVGAGI come from the germline V gene. V was trimmed by 5 bases and J by 6 bases, leaving 14 bases between them. Written as DNA, the CDR3 is TGTGCCAGCAGTCGTCCAGGGGCTCTCGAGCAGTACTTC. Translation: CASSRPGALEQYF.

In this sample, this clone turned up a few times. The V and J genes are TRBV5-1 and TRBJ2-3; 7 bases are shared with TRBD1. Germline CDR1 and CDR2: SGHRS and YFSETQ. The CDR3 contains 17 residues. With 0 bases clipped from V and 3 bases from J, the junction kept 10 bases outside the gene matches. CDR3 amino acids: CASSLAGAQGVTDTQYF. The CDR3 DNA sequence: TGCGCCAGCAGCTTGGCCGGGGCGCAGGGGGTTACAGATACGCAGTATTTT.

V gene TRBV6-2 or TRBV6-3 combines with J gene TRBJ2-2, with D uncertain. V shed 5 bases and J shed 0 bases, with 10 bases lying between them. Looked up from germline, CDR1 is MNHEY and CDR2 is SVGEGT. The CDR3 is 15 amino acids. The CDR3 DNA reads TGTGCCAGCAGTACTACAGCTCCGAACACCGGGGAGCTGTTTTTT. Its protein product is CASSTTAPNTGELFF.

The V gene is TRBV7-2, the J gene TRBJ2-1; TRBD2 might be the D (6 bases). The V and J ends lost 3 bases and 4 bases respectively, with 19 bases between them. Per the germline V gene, CDR1 is SGHTA and CDR2 is FQGNSA. The CDR3 loop spans 17 amino acids. CDR3 amino acids: CASSFRRGGAPYNEQFF. The DNA for the CDR3 is TGTGCCAGCAGCTTCCGCCGTGGCGGGGCGCCTTACAATGAGCAGTTCTTC.

V usage is TRBV28 and J usage is TRBJ1-4; D unresolved. The CDR3 sequence is 12 residues long. V was clipped by 8 bases and J by 2 bases, with 6 bases between them. In germline, CDR1 is MDHEN, CDR2 SYDVKM. The CDR3 region has the DNA TGTGCCAGCCGGCGGACTAATGAAAAACTGTTTTTT. This gives the protein CASRRTNEKLFF.

The rearrangement links TRBV5-6 to TRBJ1-2, with TRBD1 identical over 9 bases. J was trimmed by 2 bases and V by 0 bases; bases with no gene match: 5. This CDR3 is 16 amino acids long. Germline CDR1 SGHDT, CDR2 YYEEEE. DNA of the CDR3: TGTGCCAGCAGCTTGGCCGGGACAGGGAGCAACTATGGCTACACCTTC. Amino acids: CASSLAGTGSNYGYTF.

The chain carries TRBV6-1 and TRBJ2-1; a possible D gene is TRBD2 (5 bases). This CDR3 is built from 17 residues. V dropped 2 bases and J dropped 2 bases, with 16 bases sitting between them. The germline gives CDR1 MNHNS, CDR2 SASEGT. CDR3: CASSERGVLATYNEQFF. CDR3 coding DNA: TGTGCCAGCAGTGAAAGAGGCGTGCTAGCAACCTACAATGAGCAGTTCTTC.

J is TRBJ1-3 and V is TRBV30; TRBD1 matches at 11 bases. The germline V gene encodes CDR1 GTSNPN and CDR2 SVGIG (reference sequence). The CDR3 covers 16 residues. Trimming cost V 7 bases and J 2 bases; bases outside gene matches: 10. The CDR3 DNA follows: TGTGCCTCGTCCCGGGACAGGGGGTTGGCTGGAAACACCATATATTTT. Translating it yields CASSRDRGLAGNTIYF.

Worth noting for this clone: The identical CDR3 is also encoded by other nucleotide sequences in the sample. The chain uses TRBV2 and TRBJ1-2, with D maybe TRBD1 (6 bases). Looked up from germline, CDR1 is SNHLY and CDR2 is FYNNEI. The CDR3 extends over 13 amino acids. Deletions cut 3 bases from V and 4 bases from J, with 9 bases between. CDR3 sequence reads: CASSERQVYGYTF. The CDR3 DNA reads as TGTGCCAGCAGTGAGCGACAGGTCTATGGCTACACCTTC.

The V call is TRBV11-2, the J call TRBJ2-7, with 8 nucleotides matching TRBD1. The germline V gene has CDR1 SGHAT and CDR2 FQNNGV. The CDR3 extends over 14 amino acids. With V trimmed by 5 bases and J by 0 bases, 3 bases remained unmatched. The CDR3 protein is CASSPGQASYEQYF. The CDR3 DNA reads TGTGCCAGCAGCCCGGGACAGGCCTCCTACGAGCAGTACTTC.

This chain links TRBV6-1 with TRBJ1-6; D gene ambiguous. V gave up 2 bases and J gave up 7 bases, with 12 bases separating them. The CDR3 has 15 residues. CDR1 and CDR2 (germline): MNHNS, SASEGT. CDR3 loop: CASSEFHSYNSPLHF. The DNA of the CDR3 is TGTGCCAGCAGTGAATTTCACAGCTACAATTCACCCCTCCACTTT.

The rearrangement links TRBV5-1 to TRBJ1-1; possibly TRBD1 for D (6 bases). The ends were cut back, 8 bases at V and 1 base at J, with 21 bases in the middle. The CDR3 contains 16 residues. CDR1 and CDR2 from the germline V gene are SGHRS and YFSETQ. The CDR3 here is CARYHVRGGENTEAFF. CDR3 bases: TGCGCCAGATATCATGTGAGGGGGGGCGAGAACACTGAAGCTTTCTTT.

The chain joins TRBV21-1 to TRBJ2-1; TRBD2, as called in the table, went unchecked against the DNA. TRBV21-1 counts as a pseudogene. CDR3 length equals 16 residues. For the CDR3, the DNA is TGTGCCAGCAGCAAACCCGAGCGGGAGCTGAAAAATGAGCAGTTCTTC. Translation: CASSKPERELKNEQFF.

The chain is built from TRBV7-2 and TRBJ2-1, with 8 positions matching TRBD2. The CDR3 has 13 residues. Germline trimming cut 5 bases from V and 8 bases from J; bases unmatched to any gene: 5. CDR1 SGHTA and CDR2 FQGNSA come from the germline V gene. This CDR3 is CASSAGRADEQFF. The CDR3 DNA sequence: TGTGCCAGCAGCGCCGGGAGGGCGGATGAGCAGTTCTTC.